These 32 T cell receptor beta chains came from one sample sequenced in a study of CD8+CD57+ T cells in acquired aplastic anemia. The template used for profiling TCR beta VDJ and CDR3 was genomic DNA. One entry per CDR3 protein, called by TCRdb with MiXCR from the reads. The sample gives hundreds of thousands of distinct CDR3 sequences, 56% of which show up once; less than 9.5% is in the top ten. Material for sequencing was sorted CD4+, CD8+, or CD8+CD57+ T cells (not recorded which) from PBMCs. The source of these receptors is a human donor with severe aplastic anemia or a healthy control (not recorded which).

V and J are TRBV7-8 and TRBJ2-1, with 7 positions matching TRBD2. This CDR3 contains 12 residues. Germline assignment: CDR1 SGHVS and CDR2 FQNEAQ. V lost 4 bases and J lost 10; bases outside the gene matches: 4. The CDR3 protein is CASSSRTREQFF. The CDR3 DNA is TGTGCCAGCAGCTCGAGGACTAGGGAGCAGTTCTTC. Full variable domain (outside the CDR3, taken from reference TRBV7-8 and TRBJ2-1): GAGVSQSPRYKVAKRGQDVALRCDPISGHVSLFWYQQALGQGPEFLTYFQNEAQLDKSGLPSDRFFAERPEGSVSTLKIQRTQQEDSAVYLCASSSRTREQFFGPGTRLTVL.

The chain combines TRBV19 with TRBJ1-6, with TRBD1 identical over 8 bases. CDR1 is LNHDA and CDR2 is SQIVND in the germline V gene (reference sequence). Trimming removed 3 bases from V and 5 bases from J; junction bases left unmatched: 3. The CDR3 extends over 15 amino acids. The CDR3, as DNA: TGTGCCAGTAGTATTCTGGACAGGGATAATTCACCCCTCCACTTT. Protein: CASSILDRDNSPLHF.

The CDR3 DNA is TGTGCCAGCAGTTTACAGGGCCCCTCCTACGAGCAGTACTTC. Amino acids: CASSLQGPSYEQYF. This chain links TRBV2 with TRBJ2-7, with a possible D match to TRBD1 (6 bases). This CDR3 spans 14 amino acids. V was shortened by 5 bases and J by 0 bases, with 11 bases between the two germline ends. Germline assignment: CDR1 SNHLY and CDR2 FYNNEI.

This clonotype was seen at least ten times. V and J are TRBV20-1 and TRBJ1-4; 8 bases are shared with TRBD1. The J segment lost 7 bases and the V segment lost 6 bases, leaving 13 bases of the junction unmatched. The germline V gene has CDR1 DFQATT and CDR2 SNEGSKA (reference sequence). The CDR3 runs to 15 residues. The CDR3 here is CSARPTGAGSEKLFF. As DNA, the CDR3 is TGCAGTGCCCGCCCGACAGGGGCCGGGAGTGAAAAACTGTTTTTT.

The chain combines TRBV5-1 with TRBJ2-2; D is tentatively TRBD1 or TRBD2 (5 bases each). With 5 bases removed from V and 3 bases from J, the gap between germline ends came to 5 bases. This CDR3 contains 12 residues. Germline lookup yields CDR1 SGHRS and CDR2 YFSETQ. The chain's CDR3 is CASRGDTGELFF. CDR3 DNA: TGCGCCAGCAGGGGGGACACCGGGGAGCTGTTTTTT.

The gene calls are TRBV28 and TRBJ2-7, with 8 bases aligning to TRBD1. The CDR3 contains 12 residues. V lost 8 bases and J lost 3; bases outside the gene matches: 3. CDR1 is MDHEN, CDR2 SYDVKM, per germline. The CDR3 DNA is TGTGCCAGCCGGGACAGGCTCTACGAGCAGTACTTC. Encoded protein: CASRDRLYEQYF.

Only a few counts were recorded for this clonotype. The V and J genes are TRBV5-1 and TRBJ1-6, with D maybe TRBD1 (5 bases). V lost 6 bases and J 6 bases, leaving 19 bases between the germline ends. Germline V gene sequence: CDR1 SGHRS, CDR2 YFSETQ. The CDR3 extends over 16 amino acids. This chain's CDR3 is CASTDWGGGTNSPLHF. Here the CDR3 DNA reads TGCGCCAGCACGGACTGGGGGGGGGGAACTAATTCACCCCTCCACTTT.

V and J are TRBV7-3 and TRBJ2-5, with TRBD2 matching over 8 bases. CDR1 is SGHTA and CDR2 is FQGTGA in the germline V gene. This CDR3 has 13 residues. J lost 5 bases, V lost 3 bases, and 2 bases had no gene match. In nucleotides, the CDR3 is TGTGCCAGCAGCTTCATAGCGGGGGAGACCCAGTACTTC. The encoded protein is CASSFIAGETQYF.

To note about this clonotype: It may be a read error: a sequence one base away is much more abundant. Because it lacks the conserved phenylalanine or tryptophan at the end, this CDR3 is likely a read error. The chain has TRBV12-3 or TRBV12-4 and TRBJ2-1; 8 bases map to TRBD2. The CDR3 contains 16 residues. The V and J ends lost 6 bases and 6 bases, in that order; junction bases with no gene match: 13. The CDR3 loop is CASSHTSGGARNEQFS. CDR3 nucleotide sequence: TGTGCCAGCAGCCACACCAGCGGGGGCGCCCGCAATGAGCAGTTCTCC.

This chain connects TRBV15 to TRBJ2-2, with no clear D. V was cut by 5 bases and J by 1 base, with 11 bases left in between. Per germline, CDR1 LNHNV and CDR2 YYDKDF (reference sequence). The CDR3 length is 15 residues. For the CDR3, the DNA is TGTGCCACCAGCTCAGTGATCGAGAACACCGGGGAGCTGTTTTTT. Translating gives CATSSVIENTGELFF.

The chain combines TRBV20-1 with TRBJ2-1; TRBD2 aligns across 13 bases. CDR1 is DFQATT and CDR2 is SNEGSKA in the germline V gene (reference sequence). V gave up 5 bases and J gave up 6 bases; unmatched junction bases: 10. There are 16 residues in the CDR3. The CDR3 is CSAPRGTSGAGNEQFF. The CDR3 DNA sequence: TGCAGTGCTCCGAGGGGGACTAGCGGGGCAGGCAATGAGCAGTTCTTC.

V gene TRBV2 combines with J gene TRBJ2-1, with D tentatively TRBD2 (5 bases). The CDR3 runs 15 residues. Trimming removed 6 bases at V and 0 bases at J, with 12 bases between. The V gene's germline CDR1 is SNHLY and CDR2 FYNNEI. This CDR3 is CASSSLGGSYNEQFF. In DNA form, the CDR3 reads TGTGCCAGCAGCAGCCTCGGAGGCTCCTACAATGAGCAGTTCTTC.

The CDR3: CSARLDYGYEQYF. The CDR3 DNA reads TGCAGTGCAAGACTGGATTATGGCTACGAGCAGTACTTC. V is TRBV20-1 and J is TRBJ2-7; the D is unclear. The CDR3 contains 13 residues. Germline V lookup: CDR1 DFQATT, CDR2 SNEGSKA (reference sequence). Trimming shortened V by 6 bases and J by 3 bases, and 15 bases separated the two germline ends.

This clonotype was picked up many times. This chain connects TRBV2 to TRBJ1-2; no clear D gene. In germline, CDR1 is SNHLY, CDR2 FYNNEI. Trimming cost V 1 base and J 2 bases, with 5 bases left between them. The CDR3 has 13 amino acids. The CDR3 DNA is TGTGCCAGCAGTGAAGGGGCAAACTATGGCTACACCTTC. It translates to CASSEGANYGYTF.

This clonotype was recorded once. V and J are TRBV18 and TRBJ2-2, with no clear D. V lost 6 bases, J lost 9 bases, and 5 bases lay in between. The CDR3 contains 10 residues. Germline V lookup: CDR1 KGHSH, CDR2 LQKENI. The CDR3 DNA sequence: TGTGCCAGCTCGCATAGGGAGCTGTTTTTT. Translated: CASSHRELFF.

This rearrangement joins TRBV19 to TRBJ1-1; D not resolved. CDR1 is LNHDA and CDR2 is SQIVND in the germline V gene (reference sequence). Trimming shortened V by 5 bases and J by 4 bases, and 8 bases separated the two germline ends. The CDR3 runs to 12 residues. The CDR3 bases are TGTGCCAGTAGTTTTTCCCGCACTGAAGCTTTCTTT. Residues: CASSFSRTEAFF.

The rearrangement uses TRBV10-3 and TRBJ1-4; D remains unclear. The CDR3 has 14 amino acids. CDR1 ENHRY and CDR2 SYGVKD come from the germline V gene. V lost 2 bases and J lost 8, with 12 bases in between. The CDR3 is CAISEAGSREKLFF. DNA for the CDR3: TGTGCCATCAGTGAGGCCGGGTCCAGGGAAAAACTGTTTTTT.

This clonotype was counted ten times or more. The CDR3 loop reads CASGLVLLSEPGELFF. Here the CDR3 DNA reads TGTGCTAGTGGTTTGGTCCTTCTATCGGAGCCCGGGGAGCTGTTTTTT. This rearrangement joins TRBV12-5 to TRBJ2-2, with D uncertain. V was pared by 0 bases and J by 6 bases, with 14 bases between. The CDR3 covers 16 residues. Germline-derived CDR1 and CDR2 are LGHNT and FRNRAP.

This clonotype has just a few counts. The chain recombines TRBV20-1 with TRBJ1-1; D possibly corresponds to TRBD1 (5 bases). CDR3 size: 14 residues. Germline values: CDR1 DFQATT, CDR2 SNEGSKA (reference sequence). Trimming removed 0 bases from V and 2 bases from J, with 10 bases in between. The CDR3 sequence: CSAREDTLNTEAFF. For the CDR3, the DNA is TGCAGTGCTAGAGAGGACACTCTCAACACTGAAGCTTTCTTT.

CDR3 DNA sequence: TGTGCCAGCAGCTTAGGATCCTTACAGGGTCGTAATCAGCCCCAGCATTTT. This sequence encodes CASSLGSLQGRNQPQHF. This chain links TRBV7-9 with TRBJ1-5, with a weak D call TRBD1 (6 bases). Trimming removed 1 base from V and 4 bases from J, with 17 bases in between. The CDR3 totals 17 residues. Per germline, CDR1 SEHNR and CDR2 FQNEAQ (reference sequence).

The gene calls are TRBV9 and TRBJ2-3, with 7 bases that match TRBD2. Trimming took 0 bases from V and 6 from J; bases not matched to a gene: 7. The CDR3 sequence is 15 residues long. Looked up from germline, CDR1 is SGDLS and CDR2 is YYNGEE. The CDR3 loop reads CASSVAGAGTDTQYF. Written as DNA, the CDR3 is TGTGCCAGCAGCGTAGCTGGAGCGGGGACTGATACGCAGTATTTT.

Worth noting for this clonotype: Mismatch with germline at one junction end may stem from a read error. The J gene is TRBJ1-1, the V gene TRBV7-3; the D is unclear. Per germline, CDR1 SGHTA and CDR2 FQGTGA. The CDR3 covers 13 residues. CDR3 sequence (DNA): TGTGCCAACAGCTTAGGACCTTCAACTGAAGCTTTCTTT. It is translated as CANSLGPSTEAFF.

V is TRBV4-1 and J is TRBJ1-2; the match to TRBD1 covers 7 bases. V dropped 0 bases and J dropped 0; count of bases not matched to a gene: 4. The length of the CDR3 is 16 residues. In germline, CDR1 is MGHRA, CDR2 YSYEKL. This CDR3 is CASSQDPTGTNYGYTF. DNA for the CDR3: TGCGCCAGCAGCCAAGACCCGACAGGGACTAACTATGGCTACACCTTC.

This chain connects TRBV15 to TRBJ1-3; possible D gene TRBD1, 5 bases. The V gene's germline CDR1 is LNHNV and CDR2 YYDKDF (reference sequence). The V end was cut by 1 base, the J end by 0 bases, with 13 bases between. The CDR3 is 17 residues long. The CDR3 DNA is TGTGCCACCAGCAGAGTGGGCAGGGCCATCTCTGGAAACACCATATATTTT. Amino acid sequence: CATSRVGRAISGNTIYF.

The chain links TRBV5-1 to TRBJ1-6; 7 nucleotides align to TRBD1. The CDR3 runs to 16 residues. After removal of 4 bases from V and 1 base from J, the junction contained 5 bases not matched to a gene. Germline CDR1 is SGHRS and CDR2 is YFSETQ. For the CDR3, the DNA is TGCGCCAGCAGCCCACGGGACAGTTCCTATAATTCACCCCTCCACTTT. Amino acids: CASSPRDSSYNSPLHF.

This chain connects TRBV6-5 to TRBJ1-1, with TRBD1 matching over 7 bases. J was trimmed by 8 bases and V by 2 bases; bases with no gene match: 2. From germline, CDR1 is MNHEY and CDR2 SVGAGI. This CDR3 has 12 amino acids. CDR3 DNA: TGTGCCAGCAGTTACCGGGACAGCGAAGCTTTCTTT. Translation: CASSYRDSEAFF.

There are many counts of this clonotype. The CDR3 DNA sequence: TGTGCCAGCAGCCAAGGACAGGGACAGAGGTCACCCCTCCACTTT. The encoded protein is CASSQGQGQRSPLHF. The chain joins TRBV14 to TRBJ1-6, with 7 bases lining up with TRBD1. This CDR3 spans 15 amino acids. V was pared by 1 base and J by 10 bases, with 7 bases of the junction left unmatched. The germline CDR1 and CDR2 sequences are SGHDN and FVKESK.

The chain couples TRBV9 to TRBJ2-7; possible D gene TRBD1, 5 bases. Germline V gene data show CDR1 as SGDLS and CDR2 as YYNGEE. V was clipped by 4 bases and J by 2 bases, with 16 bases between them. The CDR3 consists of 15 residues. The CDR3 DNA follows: TGTGCCAGCAGCCCCCAGATGGGGCAGCCCTACGAGCAGTACTTC. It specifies CASSPQMGQPYEQYF.

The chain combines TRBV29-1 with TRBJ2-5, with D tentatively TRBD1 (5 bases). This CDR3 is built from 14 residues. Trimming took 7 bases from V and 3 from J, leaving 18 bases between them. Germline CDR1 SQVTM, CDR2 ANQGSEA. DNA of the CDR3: TGCAGCGAAAGGGGCGCTGGTGGGGAAGAGACCCAGTACTTC. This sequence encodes CSERGAGGEETQYF.

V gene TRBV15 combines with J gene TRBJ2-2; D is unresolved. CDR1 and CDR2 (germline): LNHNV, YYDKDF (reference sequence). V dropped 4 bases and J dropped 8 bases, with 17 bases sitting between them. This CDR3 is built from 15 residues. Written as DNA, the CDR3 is TGTGCCACCAGCACCATCCGGTTCGGACCGGGGGAGCTGTTTTTT. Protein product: CATSTIRFGPGELFF.

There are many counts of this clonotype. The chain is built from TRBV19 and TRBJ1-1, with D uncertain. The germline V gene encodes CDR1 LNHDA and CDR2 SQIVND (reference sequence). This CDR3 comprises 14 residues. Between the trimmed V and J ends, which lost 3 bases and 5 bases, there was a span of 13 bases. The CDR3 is CASSISEVRTEAFF. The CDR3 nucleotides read TGTGCCAGTAGTATCTCGGAGGTTAGAACTGAAGCTTTCTTT.

The CDR3 nucleotides are TGTGCCAGCAGCCTACCCGGGCAGACCCAGTACTTC. Encoded protein: CASSLPGQTQYF. This chain joins TRBV13 and TRBJ2-5; D gene ambiguous. The CDR3 extends over 12 amino acids. The V and J ends lost 5 bases and 6 bases respectively, with 10 bases between them. Germline V gives CDR1 PRHDT, CDR2 FYEKMQ (reference sequence).